This T cell receptor beta chain came from a study of human T cells and chemical hapten exposure. Unique molecular identifiers were attached to individual cDNA molecules within the library. Each CDR3 protein gets one entry after TCRdb re-called the RACE reads with MiXCR. The sample yields around 150,000 distinct CDR3 sequences, more than 12% seen once. Time point reported: patch test 1, 2 weeks after DPC sensitization. Specified treatment: therapeutic diphenylcyclopropenone sensitization with weekly scalp DPC. Those who donated were patients with alopecia, 18 to 70 years of age, and suitable for DPC. The CDR3 has 13 amino acids. Germline CDR1 is SQVTM and CDR2 is ANQGSEA. V dropped 7 bases and J dropped 4 bases, with 14 bases sitting between them. Study conclusions and caveats: Following DPC sensitization, TCRs present above 1 in 1000 frequency showed no change.

Worth noting for this clonotype: Its cognate antigen is unknown.

V is TRBV29-1 and J is TRBJ2-1; TRBD1 might be the D (6 bases). The clonotype was recovered from a woman aged 25 to 39 with alopecia areata. Some clones in this sample may be carry-over from other donors' samples. Here the sequenced sample was whole blood, taken in connection with sensitization to the hapten diphenylcyclopropenone (DPC). The CDR3 protein is CSARIGGYNEQFF. In DNA, the CDR3 is TGCAGCGCCCGAATAGGGGGTTACAATGAGCAGTTCTTC.